The 18 T cell receptor beta chains below come from one sample, sequenced in a study of tumor-infiltrating lymphocytes in localized non-small cell lung cancer. TCRdb's table, derived via immunoSEQ multiplex PCR, lists solely in-frame clones and lacks some. Of over 14,000 clones in the sample, roughly four fifths are singletons; the top ten hold 19%. The sequencing sample was made of lung tumor tissue. Receptors were obtained from a human donor with non-small cell lung cancer.

V gene TRBV27 combines with J gene TRBJ1-1, with 8 nucleotides matching TRBD1. Germline loops: CDR1 MNHEY, CDR2 SMNVEV (reference sequence). Trimming removed 1 base from V and 4 bases from J; junction bases left unmatched: 5. The CDR3 consists of 15 residues. CDR3 region: CASSLWTGTLTEAFF. The CDR3 DNA reads TGTGCCAGCAGTTTATGGACAGGGACCCTCACTGAAGCTTTCTTT.

The chain uses TRBV2 and TRBJ2-5; a possible D gene is TRBD2 (5 bases). The CDR3 contains 13 residues. The germline V and J ends were trimmed by 4 bases and 5 bases, with 11 bases remaining between them. CDR1 is SNHLY, CDR2 FYNNEI, per germline. The CDR3 DNA follows: TGTGCCAGCAGTGCCCTAGGACTTGAGACCCAGTACTTC. Encoded protein: CASSALGLETQYF.

V usage is TRBV15 and J usage is TRBJ2-7; weak D call: TRBD1 (6 bases). Germline CDR1 is LNHNV and CDR2 is YYDKDF (reference sequence). V lost 2 bases, J lost 6 bases, and 11 bases lay in between. The CDR3 runs to 13 residues. In DNA form, the CDR3 reads TGTGCCACCAGCAGACAGACAGGTGGCGAGCAGTACTTC. Translating gives CATSRQTGGEQYF.

The J gene is TRBJ1-1, the V gene TRBV6-5; D is perhaps TRBD1 (6 bases). CDR3 length equals 13 residues. CDR1 is MNHEY and CDR2 is SVGAGI in the germline V gene. The ends were cut back, 10 bases at V and 2 bases at J, with 14 bases in the middle. CDR3 DNA sequence: TGTGCCACTGCGGGGGGGGGCAACACTGAAGCTTTCTTT. Its translation is CATAGGGNTEAFF.

V gene TRBV10-3 combines with J gene TRBJ2-7; D is undetermined. The length of the CDR3 is 12 residues. The V end was cut by 2 bases, the J end by 5 bases, with 7 bases between. The germline V gene has CDR1 ENHRY and CDR2 SYGVKD. CDR3 loop: CAISEMGNEQYF. The CDR3 coding sequence is TGTGCCATCAGTGAGATGGGAAACGAGCAGTACTTC.

This chain uses TRBV5-4 with TRBJ2-3; TRBD2 is a possible D gene (6 bases). Germline-derived CDR1 and CDR2 are SGHNT and YYREEE (reference sequence). Trimming left V 0 bases short and J 4 bases short, with 12 bases between. This CDR3 region has 15 residues. CDR3 DNA: TGTGCCAGCAGCTTGGAGCCGGGACTGGCAGATACGCAGTATTTT. Translated: CASSLEPGLADTQYF.

The chain uses TRBV19 and TRBJ2-7; D may be TRBD1 (6 bases). From germline, CDR1 is LNHDA and CDR2 SQIVND (reference sequence). There are 13 residues in the CDR3. V was cut by 5 bases and J by 0 bases, with 8 bases left in between. Here the CDR3 DNA reads TGTGCCAGTAGTGGACAGTTCTCCTACGAGCAGTACTTC. This codes for CASSGQFSYEQYF.

This sequence joins TRBV6-6 and TRBJ1-5; D is uncertain. Trimming cost V 6 bases and J 1 base, with 13 bases left between them. The CDR3 totals 15 residues. Germline CDR1 is MNHNY and CDR2 is SVGAGI (reference sequence). The CDR3 DNA reads as TGTGCCAGCAGCCCCGGACGGAGAAGCAATCAGCCCCAGCATTTT. This codes for CASSPGRRSNQPQHF.

The chain employs TRBV7-2 and TRBJ1-5; maybe TRBD1 (5 bases). The germline CDR1 and CDR2 sequences are SGHTA and FQGNSA. Trimming removed 1 base at V and 1 base at J, with 8 bases between. This CDR3 has 15 amino acids. This CDR3 is CASSLVWGSNQPQHF. The DNA of the CDR3 is TGTGCCAGCAGCTTAGTGTGGGGGAGCAATCAGCCCCAGCATTTT. The full variable domain, its missing parts supplied by reference TRBV7-2 and TRBJ1-5, is GAGVSQSPSNKVTEKGKDVELRCDPISGHTALYWYRQSLGQGLEFLIYFQGNSAPDKSGLPSDRFSAERTGGSVSTLTIQRTQQEDSAVYLCASSLVWGSNQPQHFGDGTRLSIL.

The chain links TRBV6-5 to TRBJ1-1; D is perhaps TRBD1 (5 bases). The V gene lost 2 bases and the J gene lost 8 bases, with 15 bases spanning the gap. The CDR3 is made up of 14 amino acids. CDR1 is MNHEY, CDR2 SVGAGI, per germline. The chain's CDR3 is CASSYTSTGAEAFF. The DNA of the CDR3 is TGTGCCAGCAGTTACACTAGTACAGGAGCCGAAGCTTTCTTT.

This chain links TRBV9 with TRBJ1-5; D perhaps matches TRBD1 (5 bases). CDR1 is SGDLS, CDR2 YYNGEE, per germline. V gave up 4 bases and J gave up 3 bases, with 14 bases separating them. CDR3 length: 15 residues. The CDR3 DNA reads TGTGCCAGCAGCACAGATGGGGCCCCCAATCAGCCCCAGCATTTT. It specifies CASSTDGAPNQPQHF.

The chain is built from TRBV10-3 and TRBJ2-1; D uncertain. This CDR3 has 14 amino acids. Trimming removed 7 bases at V and 0 bases at J, with 10 bases between. CDR1 and CDR2 (germline): ENHRY, SYGVKD. The CDR3 nucleotides are TGTGCCATCACAGATGGCAACTCCTACAATGAGCAGTTCTTC. Translating it yields CAITDGNSYNEQFF.

The chain couples TRBV7-9 to TRBJ1-2, with D unresolved. V was pared by 5 bases and J by 2 bases, with 9 bases between. The CDR3 runs to 13 residues. Germline V lookup: CDR1 SEHNR, CDR2 FQNEAQ (reference sequence). The CDR3 nucleotides read TGTGCCAGCAGCGCCAACATAAACTATGGCTACACCTTC. It encodes CASSANINYGYTF.

This clone was counted a few times. The chain couples TRBV29-1 to TRBJ1-1; 7 nucleotides line up with TRBD1. The V gene's germline CDR1 is SQVTM and CDR2 ANQGSEA. V shed 7 bases, J shed 4 bases, and the junction held 9 bases outside the gene matches. The CDR3 is 13 amino acids. The chain's CDR3 is CSGSSGGITEAFF. Written as DNA, the CDR3 is TGCAGCGGATCTTCAGGGGGTATCACTGAAGCTTTCTTT. Combining the CDR3 with reference TRBV29-1 and TRBJ1-1 gives the whole variable domain SAVISQKPSRDICQRGTSLTIQCQVDSQVTMMFWYRQQPGQSLTLIATANQGSEATYESGFVIDKFPISRPNLTFSTLTVSNMSPEDSSIYLCSGSSGGITEAFFGQGTRLTVV.

V gene TRBV18 combines with J gene TRBJ1-2; TRBD1 might be the D (5 bases). The germline V gene encodes CDR1 KGHSH and CDR2 LQKENI. This CDR3 is 18 amino acids long. V lost 3 bases and J 3 bases, leaving 23 bases between the germline ends. CDR3 sequence (DNA): TGTGCCAGCTCACCCCCTCCACAGGTTTTGGGGATTGACTATGGCTACACCTTC. It specifies CASSPPPQVLGIDYGYTF.

There are a few counts of this clone. The gene calls are TRBV27 and TRBJ1-5; no reliable D call. This CDR3 spans 16 amino acids. Germline assignment: CDR1 MNHEY and CDR2 SMNVEV (reference sequence). Trimming shortened V by 0 bases and J by 6 bases, and 15 bases separated the two germline ends. CDR3 sequence: CASSLSYSPGRQPQHF. The CDR3 DNA sequence: TGTGCCAGCAGTTTATCGTACTCTCCCGGGCGTCAGCCCCAGCATTTT.

The rearrangement links TRBV10-3 to TRBJ1-6; tentatively, D is TRBD1 (6 bases). This CDR3 has 16 residues. CDR1 and CDR2 from the germline V gene are ENHRY and SYGVKD. V lost 3 bases and J 7 bases, leaving 16 bases between the germline ends. The CDR3 nucleotides read TGTGCCATCAGTGATAACAGGGAGGCTCCCAATTCACCCCTCCACTTT. Its protein is CAISDNREAPNSPLHF.

The chain carries TRBV9 and TRBJ1-6; no clear D gene. The CDR3 extends over 14 amino acids. The germline V gene has CDR1 SGDLS and CDR2 YYNGEE. V gave up 0 bases and J gave up 7 bases, with 8 bases separating them. CDR3 nucleotide sequence: TGTGCCAGCAGCGTAGACGGACTGAATTCACCCCTCCACTTT. This translates into CASSVDGLNSPLHF.